The rows below give T cell receptor beta chains drawn from one sample of a study of CD8+CD57+ T cells in acquired aplastic anemia. MiXCR was run by TCRdb on the reads, yielding one entry per CDR3 protein. This table holds a few hundred thousand distinct CDR3 sequences, 50% to 70% found once. The sequenced material came from sorted CD4+, CD8+, or CD8+CD57+ T cells (not recorded which) from PBMCs. These receptors originate from a human donor with severe aplastic anemia or a healthy control (not recorded which). The CDR3 runs from the conserved cysteine through the conserved F or W. The D gene is left open where the match is weak. A row's size may be missing; if present it is once, few, many or a size class.

v_call: TRBV12-3/TRBV12-4
cdr3_length: 15
j_call: TRBJ2-5
d_call: TRBD2
clone_size: many
cdr3_nt: TGTGCCAGCACCCCTTGGGATGGGAGGGAGGAGACCCAGTACTTC
cdr3_aa: CASTPWDGREETQYF

v_call: TRBV7-9
cdr3_length: 14
j_call: TRBJ2-2
d_call: TRBD1
clone_size: -
cdr3_nt: TGTGCCAGCAGTCAGGGACAGGACACCGGGGAGCTGTCTTTT
cdr3_aa: CASSQGQDTGELSF

v_call: TRBV19
cdr3_length: 14
j_call: TRBJ2-2
d_call: -
clone_size: -
cdr3_nt: TGTGCCAGTAGTATAGATAGGGCTGGCGGGGAGCTGTTTTTT
cdr3_aa: CASSIDRAGGELFF

v_call: TRBV7-9
cdr3_length: 13
j_call: TRBJ1-1
d_call: -
clone_size: -
cdr3_nt: TGTGCCAGCAGGGGACTAGGTTACACTGAAGCTTTCTTT
cdr3_aa: CASRGLGYTEAFF

v_call: TRBV25-1
cdr3_length: 15
j_call: TRBJ1-4
d_call: TRBD1
clone_size: many
cdr3_nt: TGTGCCAGCAGTGACCCGACAGGGTCTAATGAAAAACTGTTTTTT
cdr3_aa: CASSDPTGSNEKLFF

v_call: TRBV29-1
cdr3_length: 13
j_call: TRBJ1-2
d_call: -
clone_size: -
cdr3_nt: TGCAGCGTTGAAAATGCAGGGCTTGATGGCTACACCTTC
cdr3_aa: CSVENAGLDGYTF

v_call: TRBV11-2
cdr3_length: 16
j_call: TRBJ2-3
d_call: -
clone_size: -
cdr3_nt: TGTGCCAGCAGCCCCTGGTGGGACCCCGTGACCGATACGCAGTATTTT
cdr3_aa: CASSPWWDPVTDTQYF

v_call: TRBV18
cdr3_length: 15
j_call: TRBJ1-4
d_call: TRBD1
clone_size: -
cdr3_nt: TGTGCCAGCTCACTCTCCGGGACAGGGAATGAAAAACTGTTTTTT
cdr3_aa: CASSLSGTGNEKLFF

v_call: TRBV24-1
cdr3_length: 17
j_call: TRBJ2-5
d_call: -
clone_size: once
cdr3_nt: TGTGCCACCAGTGGGCAGGGCGCTGACTGGGGGCAAGAGACCCAGTACTTC
cdr3_aa: CATSGQGADWGQETQYF

v_call: TRBV5-6
cdr3_length: 15
j_call: TRBJ2-7
d_call: -
clone_size: -
cdr3_nt: TGTGCCAGCAGCTTGGGTCTAGCGAGGTCCTACGAGCAGTACTTC
cdr3_aa: CASSLGLARSYEQYF

v_call: TRBV28
cdr3_length: 12
j_call: TRBJ1-5
d_call: -
clone_size: many
cdr3_nt: TGTGCCAGCTTTTATCAACAGGAGTCCCAGCATTTT
cdr3_aa: CASFYQQESQHF

v_call: TRBV20-1
cdr3_length: 13
j_call: TRBJ1-1
d_call: -
clone_size: -
cdr3_nt: TGCAGTGCTAGCCTACCAGGGCTGACTGAAGCTTTCTTT
cdr3_aa: CSASLPGLTEAFF

v_call: TRBV29-1
cdr3_length: 12
j_call: TRBJ2-7
d_call: -
clone_size: -
cdr3_nt: TGCAGCGTCGCCGGGCCCCTGGGCGAGCAGTACTTC
cdr3_aa: CSVAGPLGEQYF

v_call: TRBV20-1
cdr3_length: 12
j_call: TRBJ1-5
d_call: -
clone_size: -
cdr3_nt: TGCAGTGCTAGACCCGGAAATCAGCCCCAGCATTTT
cdr3_aa: CSARPGNQPQHF

v_call: TRBV6-5
cdr3_length: 13
j_call: TRBJ1-6
d_call: -
clone_size: many
cdr3_nt: TGTGCCAGCAGTTGGACTGCAAATTCACCCCTCCACTTT
cdr3_aa: CASSWTANSPLHF

v_call: TRBV14
cdr3_length: 18
j_call: TRBJ2-2
d_call: -
clone_size: many
cdr3_nt: TGTGCCAGCAGCCAAGAGTTTTGGCGGGGAAAGAACACCGGGGAGCTGTTTTTT
cdr3_aa: CASSQEFWRGKNTGELFF

v_call: TRBV20-1
cdr3_length: 13
j_call: TRBJ2-2
d_call: -
clone_size: -
cdr3_nt: TGCAGTGCTAGTCAGGGAGGAAGAATGGAGCTGTTTTTT
cdr3_aa: CSASQGGRMELFF

v_call: TRBV6-1
cdr3_length: 18
j_call: TRBJ2-3
d_call: TRBD2
clone_size: many
cdr3_nt: TGTGCCATATCCGCGGAGGGCGTCGGGGGGACTAGCACAGATACGCAGTATTTT
cdr3_aa: CAISAEGVGGTSTDTQYF

v_call: TRBV7-2
cdr3_length: 18
j_call: TRBJ2-7
d_call: TRBD2
clone_size: once
cdr3_nt: TGTGCCAGCAGCTTAGGTCGTCGACTAGCGGGGATCTCCTACGAGCAGTACTTC
cdr3_aa: CASSLGRRLAGISYEQYF

v_call: TRBV6-5
cdr3_length: 14
j_call: TRBJ1-5
d_call: -
clone_size: many
cdr3_nt: TGTGCCAGCAGTACGACCGGACAGTATCAGCCCCAGCATTTT
cdr3_aa: CASSTTGQYQPQHF

v_call: TRBV20-1
cdr3_length: 15
j_call: TRBJ2-7
d_call: TRBD1
clone_size: few
cdr3_nt: TGCAGTGCTACCATGGGACAGGGACTCCTACGACAGCAGTACTTC
cdr3_aa: CSATMGQGLLRQQYF

v_call: TRBV7-2
cdr3_length: 13
j_call: TRBJ2-1
d_call: -
clone_size: -
cdr3_nt: TGTGCCAGCAGCCCGAGTTTCTTGGATGAGCAGTTCTTC
cdr3_aa: CASSPSFLDEQFF

v_call: TRBV4-1
cdr3_length: 12
j_call: TRBJ2-3
d_call: -
clone_size: few
cdr3_nt: TGCGCCAGCAGCCCAAACCACGATACGCAGTATTTT
cdr3_aa: CASSPNHDTQYF

v_call: TRBV14
cdr3_length: 14
j_call: TRBJ2-1
d_call: -
clone_size: many
cdr3_nt: TGTGCCAGCAGCCGCCCCGGACCATACAATGAGCAGTTCTTC
cdr3_aa: CASSRPGPYNEQFF

v_call: TRBV11-2
cdr3_length: 14
j_call: TRBJ2-7
d_call: -
clone_size: -
cdr3_nt: TGTGCCAGCAGCTTAGTCAGTTCCCCCTACGAGCAGTACTTC
cdr3_aa: CASSLVSSPYEQYF

v_call: TRBV5-1
cdr3_length: 19
j_call: TRBJ2-5
d_call: TRBD2
clone_size: -
cdr3_nt: TGCGCCAGCAGCTTGGAGGTGGGGACTAGCCAGGGACGGTTAGAGACCCAGTACTTC
cdr3_aa: CASSLEVGTSQGRLETQYF

v_call: TRBV5-6
cdr3_length: 18
j_call: TRBJ2-7
d_call: TRBD1
clone_size: many
cdr3_nt: TGTGCCAGCAGCTTGAATAGGGACAGGGGAAAGGGGGTTTACGAGCAGTACTTC
cdr3_aa: CASSLNRDRGKGVYEQYF

v_call: TRBV29-1
cdr3_length: 13
j_call: TRBJ1-1
d_call: -
clone_size: many
cdr3_nt: TGCAGCGTTGGTCGGTTGGGGAACACTGAAGCTTTCTTT
cdr3_aa: CSVGRLGNTEAFF

v_call: TRBV27
cdr3_length: 14
j_call: TRBJ2-5
d_call: -
clone_size: many
cdr3_nt: TGTGCCAGCAGCCAGACTAGTCAACGAAAGACCCAGTACTTC
cdr3_aa: CASSQTSQRKTQYF

v_call: TRBV6-4
cdr3_length: 15
j_call: TRBJ2-3
d_call: TRBD2
clone_size: -
cdr3_nt: TGTGCCAGCAGTGGACTAGCGGGAGGGCCAGATACGCAGTATTTT
cdr3_aa: CASSGLAGGPDTQYF

v_call: TRBV7-9
cdr3_length: 13
j_call: TRBJ1-6
d_call: -
clone_size: once
cdr3_nt: TGTGCCAGCAGCCAAGATGTTGATTCACCCCTCCACTTT
cdr3_aa: CASSQDVDSPLHF

v_call: TRBV12-3/TRBV12-4
cdr3_length: 17
j_call: TRBJ1-5
d_call: TRBD1
clone_size: -
cdr3_nt: TGTGCCAGCAGTGCGGGACAGGGGCCCGGGTGCAATCAGCCCCAGCATTTT
cdr3_aa: CASSAGQGPGCNQPQHF

v_call: TRBV2
cdr3_length: 14
j_call: TRBJ1-5
d_call: TRBD1
clone_size: -
cdr3_nt: TGTGCCAGCAACAAGGACAGGGTTAATCAGCCCCAGCATTTT
cdr3_aa: CASNKDRVNQPQHF

v_call: TRBV20-1
cdr3_length: 15
j_call: TRBJ1-5
d_call: -
clone_size: -
cdr3_nt: TGCAGTGCTAGGGGAGCGGGGGTTAGCAATCAGCCCCAGCATTTT
cdr3_aa: CSARGAGVSNQPQHF

v_call: TRBV29-1
cdr3_length: 12
j_call: TRBJ2-7
d_call: TRBD1
clone_size: -
cdr3_nt: TGCAGCGTCACGATACAGGGGAGCGAGCAGTACTTC
cdr3_aa: CSVTIQGSEQYF

v_call: TRBV15
cdr3_length: 14
j_call: TRBJ1-1
d_call: -
clone_size: -
cdr3_nt: TGTGCCACCAGCAGAGCGCAGGGGTACACTGAAGCTTTCTTT
cdr3_aa: CATSRAQGYTEAFF

v_call: TRBV7-9
cdr3_length: 14
j_call: TRBJ2-7
d_call: TRBD1
clone_size: -
cdr3_nt: TGTGCCAGCAGCCTCTCGGACAGGGTCTACGAGCAGTACTTC
cdr3_aa: CASSLSDRVYEQYF

v_call: TRBV20-1
cdr3_length: 13
j_call: TRBJ2-5
d_call: -
clone_size: few
cdr3_nt: TGCAGTGCGAAAAGACCGGGGCAAGAGACCCAGTACTTC
cdr3_aa: CSAKRPGQETQYF

v_call: TRBV7-2
cdr3_length: 14
j_call: TRBJ2-7
d_call: -
clone_size: -
cdr3_nt: TGTGCCAGCAGTTGGGGCCTAGATACCTACGAGCAGTACTTC
cdr3_aa: CASSWGLDTYEQYF

v_call: TRBV7-2
cdr3_length: 13
j_call: TRBJ2-7
d_call: -
clone_size: few
cdr3_nt: TGTGCCAGCACCACGCGGGTAGGGACCGAGCAGTACTTC
cdr3_aa: CASTTRVGTEQYF

v_call: TRBV19
cdr3_length: 14
j_call: TRBJ2-1
d_call: TRBD2
clone_size: -
cdr3_nt: TGTGCCAGTAGTAAGACTAGCAGGGTCGATGAGCAGTTCTTC
cdr3_aa: CASSKTSRVDEQFF

v_call: TRBV7-8
cdr3_length: 17
j_call: TRBJ2-5
d_call: -
clone_size: few
cdr3_nt: TGTGCCAGCAGCTTAGCGGGGACTTCGGGCGGGCTAGGGTCCCAGTACTTC
cdr3_aa: CASSLAGTSGGLGSQYF

v_call: TRBV6-1
cdr3_length: 11
j_call: TRBJ2-7
d_call: -
clone_size: -
cdr3_nt: TGTGCCTGTGGATTCTCCTACGAGCAGTACTTC
cdr3_aa: CACGFSYEQYF

v_call: TRBV18
cdr3_length: 14
j_call: TRBJ1-4
d_call: TRBD1
clone_size: many
cdr3_nt: TGTGCCAGCTCACCATGGGACAGGGTGGAAAAACTGTTTTTT
cdr3_aa: CASSPWDRVEKLFF

v_call: TRBV24-1
cdr3_length: 13
j_call: TRBJ2-3
d_call: -
clone_size: -
cdr3_nt: TGTGCCACCAGTGGGCCTGGGGGTAATACGCAGTATTTT
cdr3_aa: CATSGPGGNTQYF

v_call: TRBV7-9
cdr3_length: 15
j_call: TRBJ2-7
d_call: -
clone_size: -
cdr3_nt: TGTGCCAGCAGCTTAGGGCCAGGCTTAGACTACGAGCAGTACTTC
cdr3_aa: CASSLGPGLDYEQYF

v_call: TRBV11-2
cdr3_length: 15
j_call: TRBJ2-3
d_call: TRBD2
clone_size: many
cdr3_nt: TGTGCCAGCAGCTTGGGCCTAGCGGGGCTCAAGACGCAGTATTTT
cdr3_aa: CASSLGLAGLKTQYF

v_call: TRBV6-4
cdr3_length: 14
j_call: TRBJ2-2
d_call: TRBD2
clone_size: -
cdr3_nt: TGTGCCAGCAGTGCGACTAGCTCATCCGGGGAGCTGTTTTTC
cdr3_aa: CASSATSSSGELFF

v_call: TRBV4-1
cdr3_length: 16
j_call: TRBJ2-7
d_call: -
clone_size: once
cdr3_nt: TGCGCCAGCAGCCAAGAGGGAAACAGGGTAATAACCGAGCAGTACTTC
cdr3_aa: CASSQEGNRVITEQYF

v_call: TRBV20-1
cdr3_length: 11
j_call: TRBJ2-7
d_call: -
clone_size: few
cdr3_nt: TGCAGTGCTAGAATCTCCGCCGGGCAGTACTTC
cdr3_aa: CSARISAGQYF

v_call: TRBV20-1
cdr3_length: 15
j_call: TRBJ2-7
d_call: TRBD1
clone_size: few
cdr3_nt: TGCAGTGCTAGTCGGACAGGGGGCAGGCACTACGAGCAGTACTTC
cdr3_aa: CSASRTGGRHYEQYF

v_call: TRBV7-9
cdr3_length: 13
j_call: TRBJ2-7
d_call: -
clone_size: -
cdr3_nt: TGTGCCAGCAGTATAGTACCCTCCTACGAGCAGTACTTC
cdr3_aa: CASSIVPSYEQYF

v_call: TRBV12-3/TRBV12-4
cdr3_length: 14
j_call: TRBJ1-1
d_call: -
clone_size: -
cdr3_nt: TGTGCCAGCAGTTTAGCCGGGCCGGGCACTGAAGCTTTCTTT
cdr3_aa: CASSLAGPGTEAFF

v_call: TRBV19
cdr3_length: 13
j_call: TRBJ1-1
d_call: -
clone_size: -
cdr3_nt: TGTGCCAGTAGCCCGGGGGGGTACGCTGAAGCTTTCTTT
cdr3_aa: CASSPGGYAEAFF

v_call: TRBV2
cdr3_length: 13
j_call: TRBJ2-7
d_call: -
clone_size: few
cdr3_nt: TGTGCCAGCAGTTTGGGACCGTTCTACGAGCAGTACTTC
cdr3_aa: CASSLGPFYEQYF

v_call: TRBV7-9
cdr3_length: 16
j_call: TRBJ1-6
d_call: -
clone_size: -
cdr3_nt: TGTGCCAGCAGCTTAAGTCCGATAAAGTATAATTCACCCCTCCACTTT
cdr3_aa: CASSLSPIKYNSPLHF

v_call: TRBV5-1
cdr3_length: 15
j_call: TRBJ2-7
d_call: TRBD1
clone_size: -
cdr3_nt: TGCGCCAGCAGCTTAGGACAGGGGGCGTCCTACGAGCAGTACTTC
cdr3_aa: CASSLGQGASYEQYF

v_call: TRBV4-3
cdr3_length: 18
j_call: TRBJ1-4
d_call: -
clone_size: many
cdr3_nt: TGCGCCAGCAGCCAAGTAGCAGTCACCCACTTCTCCGATGAAAAACTGTTTTTT
cdr3_aa: CASSQVAVTHFSDEKLFF

v_call: TRBV5-1
cdr3_length: 14
j_call: TRBJ2-3
d_call: TRBD1
clone_size: many
cdr3_nt: TGCGCCAGCAGCTCCGGACAGGGGGCAGATACGCAGTATTTT
cdr3_aa: CASSSGQGADTQYF

v_call: TRBV20-1
cdr3_length: 10
j_call: TRBJ2-3
d_call: -
clone_size: -
cdr3_nt: TGCAGTGCTAGACAGGATACGCAGTATTTT
cdr3_aa: CSARQDTQYF